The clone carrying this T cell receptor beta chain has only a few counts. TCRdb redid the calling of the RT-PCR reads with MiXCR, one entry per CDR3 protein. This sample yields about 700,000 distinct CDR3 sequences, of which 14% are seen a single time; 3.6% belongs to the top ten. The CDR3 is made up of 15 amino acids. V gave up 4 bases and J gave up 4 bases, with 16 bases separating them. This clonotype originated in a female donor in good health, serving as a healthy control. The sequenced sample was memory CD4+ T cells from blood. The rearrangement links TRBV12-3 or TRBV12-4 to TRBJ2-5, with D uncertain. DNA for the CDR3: TGTGCCAGCAGTTCCCACCTATCGGGCGGAGAGACCCAGTACTTC. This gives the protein CASSSHLSGGETQYF.